The 27 T cell receptor beta chains listed next were all sequenced from one sample in a study of regulatory T cells in long-lasting Graves disease. Time point here: newly diagnosed GD, antithyroid drugs for less than 3 months. Researchers made the TCR library from RNA that was extracted from PBMCs. Investigators prepared the TCR beta libraries by applying iRepertoire HTBI primers and Arm-PCR of CDR3 regions. One entry per CDR3 protein, called by TCRdb with MiXCR from the multiplex PCR reads. The sample holds 420,000 or so distinct CDR3 sequences, over 15% seen once. This sample was also put to use in a study of T cells in Graves' hyperthyroidism and ophthalmopathy.

The sequencing here drew on peripheral blood mononuclear cells (PBMCs), taken at new diagnosis, from a patient treated with antithyroid drugs. The receptors originated from a woman between 18 and 29 years old with Graves disease.

This clonotype showed up many times. V usage is TRBV20-1 and J usage is TRBJ1-5, with no clear D. The CDR3 has 12 amino acids. Germline loops: CDR1 DFQATT, CDR2 SNEGSKA (reference sequence). With 4 bases removed from V and 4 bases from J, the gap between germline ends came to 8 bases. The CDR3, as DNA: TGCAGTGCTAAGACGAAAAATCAGCCCCAGCATTTT. As protein: CSAKTKNQPQHF.

This clonotype was counted ten times or more. The chain combines TRBV7-2 with TRBJ2-5; no clear D gene. With 2 bases removed from V and 2 bases from J, the gap between germline ends came to 3 bases. Germline values: CDR1 SGHTA, CDR2 FQGNSA. This CDR3 has 12 residues. CDR3 in DNA: TGTGCCAGCAGCTTATGGCAAGAGACCCAGTACTTC. This codes for CASSLWQETQYF.

The CDR3 is CASSEGAEAEQFF. DNA for the CDR3: TGTGCCAGCAGTGAGGGGGCGGAGGCAGAGCAGTTCTTC. The chain employs TRBV9 and TRBJ2-1, with 7 nucleotides matching TRBD1. V lost 5 bases to trimming and J lost 10 bases; unmatched junction nucleotides: 9. Germline values: CDR1 SGDLS, CDR2 YYNGEE. The CDR3 has 13 residues.

The chain employs TRBV12-3 or TRBV12-4 and TRBJ1-6; tentative D call: TRBD1 (6 bases). Between the trimmed V and J ends, which lost 2 bases and 6 bases, there was a span of 11 bases. The CDR3 contains 15 residues. DNA for the CDR3: TGTGCCAGCAGTTTAAGGGGGGGAGGTAATTCACCCCTCCACTTT. Translating gives CASSLRGGGNSPLHF.

The sample holds a few counts of this clonotype. The chain joins TRBV19 to TRBJ2-5; D is perhaps TRBD2 (5 bases). CDR1 is LNHDA, CDR2 SQIVND, per germline (reference sequence). CDR3 length equals 15 residues. Deletions cut 6 bases from V and 2 bases from J, with 16 bases between. In DNA, the CDR3 is TGTGCCAGTAGCGCTGACCGGGAATCTCAAGAGACCCAGTACTTC. It translates to CASSADRESQETQYF. Supplemented by reference TRBV19 and TRBJ2-5, the full variable domain reads DGGITQSPKYLFRKEGQNVTLSCEQNLNHDAMYWYRQDPGQGLRLIYYSQIVNDFQKGDIAEGYSVSREKKESFPLTVTSAQKNPTAFYLCASSADRESQETQYFGPGTRLLVL.

There are many counts of this clonotype. V gene TRBV29-1 combines with J gene TRBJ2-1, with D tentatively TRBD1 or TRBD2 (5 bases each). This CDR3 is 12 amino acids long. V lost 4 bases and J lost 7, with 11 bases in between. Germline CDR1 is SQVTM and CDR2 is ANQGSEA. The CDR3 sequence is CSVGGPSNEQFF. DNA of the CDR3: TGCAGCGTTGGGGGACCATCAAATGAGCAGTTCTTC.

V usage is TRBV6-1 and J usage is TRBJ2-2; weak D call: TRBD1 (6 bases). CDR1 and CDR2 from the germline V gene are MNHNS and SASEGT. Trimming cost V 10 bases and J 0 bases, with 18 bases left between them. This CDR3 has 16 amino acids. The CDR3 spells CANRRLQGPNTGELFF. CDR3 nucleotide sequence: TGTGCCAACAGGCGCTTACAGGGCCCGAACACCGGGGAGCTGTTTTTT.

This clonotype was seen a few times. The CDR3 ends on some other residue instead of the conserved phenylalanine or tryptophan, so this is likely a read error. The V and J genes are TRBV7-9 and TRBJ2-4; TRBD2 agrees at 14 bases. CDR3 length: 15 residues. The J segment lost 9 bases and the V segment lost 6 bases, leaving 7 bases of the junction unmatched. Germline V lookup: CDR1 SEHNR, CDR2 FQNEAQ (reference sequence). CDR3 protein: CASSQGLAGARIQYL. CDR3 bases: TGTGCCAGCAGTCAGGGACTAGCGGGAGCTCGCATTCAGTACCTC.

The chain recombines TRBV6-2 or TRBV6-3 with TRBJ2-3; no clear D. The V gene lost 5 bases and the J gene lost 1 base, with 7 bases spanning the gap. CDR3 length equals 13 residues. From germline, CDR1 is MNHEY and CDR2 SVGEGT. CDR3 nucleotide sequence: TGTGCCAGCAGTGAGTTCGGCACAGATACGCAGTATTTT. It specifies CASSEFGTDTQYF.

The V call is TRBV9, the J call TRBJ1-6; D is unclear. Germline V gives CDR1 SGDLS, CDR2 YYNGEE. This CDR3 region has 14 residues. V lost 0 bases and J 10 bases, leaving 11 bases between the germline ends. For the CDR3, the DNA is TGTGCCAGCAGCGTAGTGGAGGAGGGATCACCCCTCCACTTT. This codes for CASSVVEEGSPLHF.

This clonotype is medium-sized. The V call is TRBV28, the J call TRBJ2-7, with 10 bases identical to TRBD2. The CDR3 contains 16 residues. Looked up from germline, CDR1 is MDHEN and CDR2 is SYDVKM. The junction had 6 bases not matched to a gene; V was cut back by 4 bases and J by 0 bases. The CDR3 loop reads CASSSRLAGTSYEQYF. CDR3 DNA: TGTGCCAGCAGTTCCCGACTAGCGGGCACCTCCTACGAGCAGTACTTC.

Notes on this clonotype: A much larger clone differs from this one at a single base, so this may be a read error. The chain employs TRBV7-9 and TRBJ2-7; 9 bases are shared with TRBD1. The V gene's germline CDR1 is SEHNR and CDR2 FQNEAQ (reference sequence). The CDR3 has 16 amino acids. CDR3 loop: CASSSGQGLLVYEQCF. CDR3 nucleotide sequence: TGTGCCAGCAGCTCCGGACAGGGGCTCCTAGTCTACGAGCAGTGCTTC.

The sample holds many counts of this clonotype. The chain recombines TRBV6-1 with TRBJ1-2; D not certain. Deletions cut 2 bases from V and 6 bases from J, with 10 bases between. Germline values: CDR1 MNHNS, CDR2 SASEGT. CDR3 length: 13 residues. The CDR3 bases are TGTGCCAGCAGTGAATTCGTGACTCATGGCTACACCTTC. It translates to CASSEFVTHGYTF.

In this sample, this clonotype turned up many times. The genes are TRBV12-3 or TRBV12-4 and TRBJ1-1; D gene unclear. Deletions cut 2 bases from V and 5 bases from J, with 9 bases between. CDR3 length: 13 amino acids. For the CDR3, the DNA is TGTGCCAGCAGTTTAAATGCCGGGACTGAAGCTTTCTTT. As protein: CASSLNAGTEAFF.

This clonotype has a count of ten or more. The chain carries TRBV28 and TRBJ2-1; D possibly uses TRBD1 or TRBD2 (5 bases each). V shed 7 bases and J shed 4 bases, with 17 bases lying between them. Looked up from germline, CDR1 is MDHEN and CDR2 is SYDVKM. The CDR3 consists of 15 residues. CDR3 bases: TGTGCCAGCACCCAAACGGGGCTAAAGTACAATGAGCAGTTCTTC. It yields the protein CASTQTGLKYNEQFF.

The chain couples TRBV20-1 to TRBJ1-2; D unclear. V gave up 0 bases and J gave up 4 bases, with 6 bases separating them. The CDR3 length is 12 residues. Germline V gene lookup returns CDR1 DFQATT and CDR2 SNEGSKA (reference sequence). CDR3 sequence reads: CSARDQAYGYTF. The CDR3 coding sequence is TGCAGTGCTAGAGATCAAGCCTATGGCTACACCTTC.

Many counts were recorded for this clonotype. The chain is built from TRBV28 and TRBJ1-6; TRBD1 matches at 11 bases. Trimming took 6 bases from V and 9 from J; bases not matched to a gene: 10. There are 16 residues in the CDR3. Germline-derived CDR1 and CDR2 are MDHEN and SYDVKM. The CDR3 DNA reads as TGTGCCAGCAGCATCCCGGACGGGACAGGGGGTTCACCCCTCCACTTT. The encoded protein is CASSIPDGTGGSPLHF.

Regarding this clonotype: A much larger clone is a single base away; this may be a read error. The V and J genes are TRBV5-1 and TRBJ2-3; 14 bases are shared with TRBD2. The CDR3 length is 16 residues. J was trimmed by 5 bases and V by 4 bases; bases with no gene match: 6. The germline gives CDR1 SGHRS, CDR2 YFSETQ. The CDR3 nucleotides are TGCGCCAGCAGCCCCGGACTAGCGGGAGGTGTAGATACGCAGTATTTT. This translates into CASSPGLAGGVDTQYF.

V and J are TRBV4-1 and TRBJ2-7, with D perhaps TRBD1 (6 bases). From germline, CDR1 is MGHRA and CDR2 YSYEKL. Trimming removed 1 base from V and 0 bases from J, with 13 bases in between. The CDR3 is made up of 16 amino acids. The chain's CDR3 is CASSQGGDTNSYEQYF. In DNA form, the CDR3 reads TGCGCCAGCAGCCAAGGTGGGGACACTAACTCCTACGAGCAGTACTTC.

This clonotype was detected many times. The rearrangement links TRBV12-3 or TRBV12-4 to TRBJ2-1; TRBD2 matches 8 bases. The CDR3 spans 13 residues. With V trimmed by 8 bases and J by 6 bases, 6 bases remained unmatched. The CDR3 spells CASGIAGLNEQFF. The CDR3 region has the DNA TGTGCCAGCGGAATAGCGGGACTCAATGAGCAGTTCTTC.

This clonotype came up many times. V is TRBV29-1 and J is TRBJ2-1; D unclear. This CDR3 has 14 residues. Looked up from germline, CDR1 is SQVTM and CDR2 is ANQGSEA. Between the trimmed V and J ends, which lost 1 base and 2 bases, there was a span of 9 bases. CDR3 in DNA: TGCAGCGTTGAAGGCAGGTTAGCCTACAATGAGCAGTTCTTC. Its protein is CSVEGRLAYNEQFF.

In this sample, this clonotype turned up many times. The chain employs TRBV7-3 and TRBJ2-1; D might be TRBD1 (5 bases). Germline CDR1 is SGHTA and CDR2 is FQGTGA. This CDR3 is built from 16 residues. Trimming removed 6 bases at V and 1 base at J, with 16 bases between. In nucleotides, the CDR3 is TGTGCCAGCAGTTCCCCAGCCGCAGGGTCCTACAATGAGCAGTTCTTC. It codes for CASSSPAAGSYNEQFF.

The sample holds many counts of this clonotype. The chain couples TRBV28 to TRBJ2-1; weak D call: TRBD2 (6 bases). CDR3 size: 13 residues. Germline V lookup: CDR1 MDHEN, CDR2 SYDVKM. The V gene lost 6 bases and the J gene lost 3 bases, with 9 bases spanning the gap. The CDR3 loop is CASRSGVYNEQFF. CDR3 nucleotides: TGTGCCAGCAGGTCGGGAGTCTACAATGAGCAGTTCTTC.

The rearrangement joins TRBV7-6 to TRBJ2-2; 12 bases line up with TRBD2. Germline assignment: CDR1 SGHVS and CDR2 FNYEAQ. The CDR3 sequence is 17 residues long. V gave up 5 bases and J gave up 6 bases; unmatched junction bases: 10. The CDR3 loop reads CASSLGILAGGPGELFF. CDR3 DNA: TGTGCCAGCAGCCTAGGGATTCTAGCGGGAGGGCCCGGGGAGCTGTTTTTT.

This clonotype has more than one count but fewer than ten. The V call is TRBV10-3, the J call TRBJ2-3; TRBD2 aligns across 11 bases. The J segment lost 4 bases and the V segment lost 4 bases, leaving 7 bases of the junction unmatched. CDR3 size: 16 residues. The germline gives CDR1 ENHRY, CDR2 SYGVKD. CDR3 sequence: CAISGYLAGGADTQYF. The CDR3 DNA follows: TGTGCCATCAGTGGCTATCTAGCGGGAGGCGCAGATACGCAGTATTTT.

The rearrangement links TRBV12-3 or TRBV12-4 to TRBJ2-2; D ambiguous. V was trimmed by 6 bases and J by 2 bases, leaving 10 bases between them. The CDR3 loop spans 14 amino acids. The CDR3 loop is CASRSRQNTGELFF. CDR3 in DNA: TGTGCCAGCAGATCTAGACAAAACACCGGGGAGCTGTTTTTT.

J is TRBJ1-6 and V is TRBV5-1; 8 positions agree with TRBD1. V lost 5 bases to trimming and J lost 3 bases; unmatched junction nucleotides: 10. Germline V lookup: CDR1 SGHRS, CDR2 YFSETQ. CDR3 length: 17 amino acids. CDR3 amino acids: CASSFETGAYYNSPLHF. CDR3 sequence (DNA): TGCGCCAGCAGTTTCGAGACAGGGGCCTACTATAATTCACCCCTCCACTTT.